Presented here are 17 T cell receptor beta chains from one specimen sequenced in a study of control samples from healthy donors and cancer patients. Measured with immunoSEQ multiplex PCR; TCRdb has only the in-frame clones, and not every one. This table has about 86,000 clones, roughly 91% appearing once. The specimen was PBMCs. All receptors derive from a woman between 50 and 59 years old with colorectal cancer.

In this sample, this clone turned up a few times. The chain couples TRBV6-5 to TRBJ1-5; D gene unclear. V lost 5 bases, J lost 10 bases, and 15 bases lay in between. Germline CDR1 and CDR2: MNHEY and SVGAGI. The CDR3 contains 13 residues. CDR3 coding DNA: TGTGCCAGCAGTCCCACAGTCCAGGAACCCCAGCATTTT. This sequence encodes CASSPTVQEPQHF.

The V gene is TRBV27, the J gene TRBJ1-6; 7 bases map to TRBD1. The CDR3 is 15 amino acids. CDR1 and CDR2 from the germline V gene are MNHEY and SMNVEV (reference sequence). V lost 5 bases, J lost 8 bases, and 9 bases stayed unmatched. The CDR3 bases are TGTGCCAGCAGTACCCTACAGGGGATGGATTCACCCCTCCACTTT. Protein product: CASSTLQGMDSPLHF.

V gene TRBV19 combines with J gene TRBJ1-2, with D tentatively TRBD1 (5 bases). The V gene's germline CDR1 is LNHDA and CDR2 SQIVND (reference sequence). The CDR3 is made up of 15 amino acids. The V end lost 3 bases, the J end lost 2 bases, and 13 bases lay between the germline ends. CDR3 residues: CASSIRREGNYGYTF. The DNA for the CDR3 is TGTGCCAGTAGTATCCGCAGGGAGGGAAACTATGGCTACACCTTC.

The rearrangement uses TRBV11-2 and TRBJ2-7, with TRBD1 identical over 7 bases. The CDR3 extends over 14 amino acids. Germline V gene sequence: CDR1 SGHAT, CDR2 FQNNGV. V was clipped by 6 bases and J by 2 bases; unmatched bases: 7. The CDR3: CASRSPGQPYEQYV. CDR3 DNA: TGTGCCAGCAGATCCCCGGGACAGCCCTACGAGCAGTACGTC.

The chain joins TRBV6-1 to TRBJ1-4; D is uncertain. Germline CDR1 MNHNS, CDR2 SASEGT. This CDR3 is built from 12 residues. V shed 8 bases and J shed 8 bases, with 12 bases lying between them. Here the CDR3 reads CASGEGHEKLFF. The CDR3 bases are TGTGCCAGCGGGGAGGGTCACGAAAAACTGTTTTTT.

The chain employs TRBV19 and TRBJ2-5; TRBD1 or TRBD2 may be the D gene (6 bases each). Germline CDR1 LNHDA, CDR2 SQIVND (reference sequence). The CDR3 consists of 15 residues. Trimming took off 3 bases at V and 4 bases at J, with 15 bases between the two ends. The CDR3 coding sequence is TGTGCCAGTAGTATTAGCCAACAGGGAGGAGAGACCCAGTACTTC. Its protein is CASSISQQGGETQYF.

The chain joins TRBV7-2 to TRBJ1-3; D unclear. CDR1 and CDR2 from the germline V gene are SGHTA and FQGNSA. V was cut by 1 base and J by 1 base, with 5 bases left in between. CDR3 length equals 14 residues. CDR3 DNA sequence: TGTGCCAGCAGCTTAGGGTTTTCTGGAAACACCATATATTTT. Translation: CASSLGFSGNTIYF. The complete variable domain, with remaining parts taken from reference TRBV7-2 and TRBJ1-3, reads GAGVSQSPSNKVTEKGKDVELRCDPISGHTALYWYRQSLGQGLEFLIYFQGNSAPDKSGLPSDRFSAERTGGSVSTLTIQRTQQEDSAVYLCASSLGFSGNTIYFGEGSWLTVV.

This sequence joins TRBV7-2 and TRBJ2-7; D possibly corresponds to TRBD2 (7 bases). The CDR3 consists of 14 residues. Between the trimmed V and J ends, which lost 5 bases and 5 bases, there was a span of 16 bases. CDR1 is SGHTA, CDR2 FQGNSA, per germline. The CDR3 reads CASSLGGGRDEQYV. As DNA, the CDR3 is TGTGCCAGCAGCCTGGGGGGGGGCCGGGACGAGCAGTACGTC.

This clone was detected only once. The J gene is TRBJ2-5, the V gene TRBV30; TRBD2 matches at 8 bases. The trim removed 4 bases at V and 7 bases at J, leaving 17 bases unmatched. This CDR3 is built from 16 residues. From germline, CDR1 is GTSNPN and CDR2 SVGIG (reference sequence). The CDR3 bases are TGTGCCTGGAATGCCTCGTCGGGCGGGGGGCTCGGGACCCAGTACTTC. It is translated as CAWNASSGGGLGTQYF.

This chain links TRBV6-5 with TRBJ2-2; D could derive from TRBD1 or TRBD2 (5 bases each). The CDR3 runs to 13 residues. Germline lookup yields CDR1 MNHEY and CDR2 SVGAGI. The V end lost 2 bases, the J end lost 9 bases, and 10 bases lay between the germline ends. In DNA form, the CDR3 reads TGTGCCAGCAGTTACGGGGGAGAAAGGGAGCTGTTTTTT. It yields the protein CASSYGGERELFF.

The rearrangement joins TRBV25-1 to TRBJ1-2; D call uncertain. The CDR3 consists of 15 residues. The germline CDR1 and CDR2 sequences are MGHDK and SYGVNS. V lost 6 bases and J lost 4, with 18 bases in between. This chain's CDR3 is CASRRLRADSYGYTF. CDR3 coding DNA: TGTGCCAGCAGAAGGTTGAGGGCCGATAGCTATGGCTACACCTTC.

This clone appeared a single time. The V gene is TRBV5-1, the J gene TRBJ2-6; D is tentatively TRBD1 or TRBD2 (5 bases each). Per the germline V gene, CDR1 is SGHRS and CDR2 is YFSETQ. The CDR3 is made up of 16 amino acids. Trimming took off 0 bases at V and 4 bases at J, with 11 bases between the two ends. This CDR3 is CASSLAPGAGANVLTF. The CDR3 DNA is TGCGCCAGCAGCTTGGCACCCGGGGCAGGGGCCAACGTCCTGACTTTC.

The chain uses TRBV13 and TRBJ2-1; 10 bases line up with TRBD1. The CDR3 covers 12 residues. Germline trimming cut 4 bases from V and 13 bases from J; bases unmatched to any gene: 4. The germline V gene encodes CDR1 PRHDT and CDR2 FYEKMQ (reference sequence). CDR3 region: CASSSRTGGQFF. CDR3 in DNA: TGTGCCAGCAGCTCCAGGACAGGGGGACAGTTCTTC. Supplemented by reference TRBV13 and TRBJ2-1, the full variable domain reads AAGVIQSPRHLIKEKRETATLKCYPIPRHDTVYWYQQGPGQDPQFLISFYEKMQSDKGSIPDRFSAQQFSDYHSELNMSSLELGDSALYFCASSSRTGGQFFGPGTRLTVL.

The chain combines TRBV10-3 with TRBJ2-7, with D possibly matching TRBD1 (6 bases). Deletions cut 8 bases from V and 0 bases from J, with 11 bases between. Germline values: CDR1 ENHRY, CDR2 SYGVKD. The CDR3 contains 13 residues. CDR3 loop: CAIQQGASYEQYV. The DNA for the CDR3 is TGTGCCATCCAACAGGGCGCCTCCTACGAGCAGTACGTC.

The chain combines TRBV27 with TRBJ2-1; 8 bases agree with TRBD2. CDR3 size: 15 residues. V was pared by 2 bases and J by 5 bases, with 5 bases of the junction left unmatched. Germline CDR1 MNHEY, CDR2 SMNVEV (reference sequence). The CDR3 bases are TGTGCCAGCAGTTTAGAGGGACTAGGAGACAATGAGCAGTTCTTC. It specifies CASSLEGLGDNEQFF.

The V gene is TRBV27, the J gene TRBJ1-2; D might be TRBD1 (5 bases). Trimming left V 6 bases short and J 6 bases short, with 17 bases between. CDR1 is MNHEY, CDR2 SMNVEV, per germline (reference sequence). This CDR3 has 14 residues. The CDR3, as DNA: TGTGCCAGCAGCCCCAGGGTTGATAGGCATGGCTACACCTTC. Translating it yields CASSPRVDRHGYTF.

The V gene is TRBV29-1, the J gene TRBJ1-1; no clear D gene. Trimming left V 4 bases short and J 2 bases short, with 8 bases between. This CDR3 comprises 12 residues. CDR1 is SQVTM, CDR2 ANQGSEA, per germline. The CDR3 sequence is CSVVRVNTEAFF. As DNA, the CDR3 is TGCAGCGTTGTGCGGGTTAACACTGAAGCTTTCTTT.